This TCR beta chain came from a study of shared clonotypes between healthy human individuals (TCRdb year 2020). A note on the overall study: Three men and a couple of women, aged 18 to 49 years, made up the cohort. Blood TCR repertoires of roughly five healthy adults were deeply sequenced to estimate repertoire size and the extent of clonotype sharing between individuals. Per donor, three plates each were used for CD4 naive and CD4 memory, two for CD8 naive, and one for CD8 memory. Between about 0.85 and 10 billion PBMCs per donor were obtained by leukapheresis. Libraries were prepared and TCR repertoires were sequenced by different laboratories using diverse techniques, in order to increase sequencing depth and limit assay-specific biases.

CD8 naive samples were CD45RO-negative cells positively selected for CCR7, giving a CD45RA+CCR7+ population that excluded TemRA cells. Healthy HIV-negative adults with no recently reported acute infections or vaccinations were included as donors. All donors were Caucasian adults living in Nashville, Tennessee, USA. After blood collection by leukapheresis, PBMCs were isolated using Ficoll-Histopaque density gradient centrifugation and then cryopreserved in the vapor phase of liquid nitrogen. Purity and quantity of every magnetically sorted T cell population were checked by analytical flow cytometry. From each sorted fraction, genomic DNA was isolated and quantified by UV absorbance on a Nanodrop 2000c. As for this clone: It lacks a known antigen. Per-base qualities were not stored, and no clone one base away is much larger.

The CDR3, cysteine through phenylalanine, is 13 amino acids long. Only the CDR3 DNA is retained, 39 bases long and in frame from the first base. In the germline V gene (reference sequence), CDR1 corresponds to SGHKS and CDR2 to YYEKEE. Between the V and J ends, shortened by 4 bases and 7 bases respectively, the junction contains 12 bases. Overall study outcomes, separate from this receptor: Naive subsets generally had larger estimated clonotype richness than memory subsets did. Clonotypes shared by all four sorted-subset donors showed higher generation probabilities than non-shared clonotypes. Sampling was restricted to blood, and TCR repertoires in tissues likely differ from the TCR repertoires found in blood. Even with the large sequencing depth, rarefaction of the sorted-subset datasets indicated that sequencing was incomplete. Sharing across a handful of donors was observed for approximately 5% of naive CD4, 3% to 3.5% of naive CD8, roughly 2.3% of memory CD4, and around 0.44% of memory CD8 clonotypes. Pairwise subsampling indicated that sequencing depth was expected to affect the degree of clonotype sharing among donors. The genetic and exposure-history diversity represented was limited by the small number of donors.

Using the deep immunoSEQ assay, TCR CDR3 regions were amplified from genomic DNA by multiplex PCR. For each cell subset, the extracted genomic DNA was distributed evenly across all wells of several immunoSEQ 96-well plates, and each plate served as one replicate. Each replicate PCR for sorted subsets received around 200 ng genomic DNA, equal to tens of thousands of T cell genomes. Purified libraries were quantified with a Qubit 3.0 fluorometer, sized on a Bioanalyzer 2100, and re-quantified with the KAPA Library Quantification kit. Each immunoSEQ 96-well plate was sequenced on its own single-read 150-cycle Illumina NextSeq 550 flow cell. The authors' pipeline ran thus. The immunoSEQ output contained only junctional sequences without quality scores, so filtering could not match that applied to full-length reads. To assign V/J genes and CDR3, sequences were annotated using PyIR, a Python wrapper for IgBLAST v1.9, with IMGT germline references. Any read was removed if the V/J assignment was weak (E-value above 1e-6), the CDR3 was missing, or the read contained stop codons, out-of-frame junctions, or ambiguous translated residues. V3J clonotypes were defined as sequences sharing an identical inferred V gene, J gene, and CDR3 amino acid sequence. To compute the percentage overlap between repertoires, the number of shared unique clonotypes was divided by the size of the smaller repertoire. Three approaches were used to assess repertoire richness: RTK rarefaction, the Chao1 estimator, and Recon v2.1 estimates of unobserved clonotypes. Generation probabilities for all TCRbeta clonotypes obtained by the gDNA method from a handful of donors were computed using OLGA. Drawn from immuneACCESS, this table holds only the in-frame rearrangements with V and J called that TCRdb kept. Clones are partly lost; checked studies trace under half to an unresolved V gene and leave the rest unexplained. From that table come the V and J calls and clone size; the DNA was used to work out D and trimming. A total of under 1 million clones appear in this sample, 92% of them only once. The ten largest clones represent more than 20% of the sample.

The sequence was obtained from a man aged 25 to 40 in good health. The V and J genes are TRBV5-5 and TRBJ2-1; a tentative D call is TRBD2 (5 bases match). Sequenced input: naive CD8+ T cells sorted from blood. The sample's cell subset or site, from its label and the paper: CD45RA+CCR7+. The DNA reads TGTGCCAGCAGCGCACTAGAGACGAATGAGCAGTTCTTC. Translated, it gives CASSALETNEQFF.